The 2 T cell receptor beta chains below come from one sample, sequenced in a study of shared T cell receptors in the human thymus. The repertoire was sequenced with immunoSEQ multiplex PCR; TCRdb's copy has only in-frame clones and lacks some. The profile shows under 700,000 clones, around 78% of them singletons. A further study also used this sample, focusing on human thymus T cells.

Input material: thymocytes. Source of these receptors: a boy under two years old with a congenital heart defect.

This rearrangement joins TRBV2 to TRBJ2-1, with no clear D. There are 12 residues in the CDR3. Germline loops: CDR1 SNHLY, CDR2 FYNNEI. Trimming removed 5 bases at V and 8 bases at J, with 10 bases between. DNA for the CDR3: TGTGCCAGCAGTCCAAGCGACCATGAGCAGTTCTTC. The encoded protein is CASSPSDHEQFF.

This clone was counted a few times. This chain joins TRBV6-4 and TRBJ2-7; weak D call: TRBD2 (6 bases). Trimming shortened V by 0 bases and J by 5 bases, and 17 bases separated the two germline ends. Per the germline V gene, CDR1 is MRHNA and CDR2 is SNTAGT. This CDR3 is built from 16 residues. This chain's CDR3 is CASSDSRRAPLDEQYF. DNA of the CDR3: TGTGCCAGCAGTGACTCGAGGAGGGCCCCCCTCGACGAGCAGTACTTC.